Listed below are T cell receptor beta chains from one sample, sequenced in a study of cytomegalovirus exposure and HLA in healthy donors. Only in-frame clones appear in the TCRdb table, and some are missing; sequencing was by immunoSEQ multiplex PCR. The sample lists about 150,000 clones, approximately 84% seen once, with roughly 7% in the top ten. Source material: PBMCs. The receptor source for this set is a woman aged 40 to 50 in good health and CMV-seropositive. The CDR3 runs from the conserved cysteine through the conserved F or W. The order of the fields is clone size, V gene, D gene, J gene, CDR3 DNA, CDR3 protein. A D gene is named only where the DNA matches it firmly. Clone size appears in some rows only: once, few, many, or a class for an expanded clone.

>NA|TRBV5-1|NA|TRBJ1-3
TGCGCCAGCGGAGAGACAGCCGGAAACACCATATATTTT
CASGETAGNTIYF
>once|TRBV7-3|NA|TRBJ2-7
TGTGCCAGCAGCTTAGATAGGGCAGCGGCCCCCTACGAGCAGTACTTC
CASSLDRAAAPYEQYF
>NA|TRBV4-2|NA|TRBJ2-1
TGTGCCAGCAGCCAAGATTTGGCGGGGATGGGGGATGAGCAGTTCTTC
CASSQDLAGMGDEQFF
>NA|TRBV29-1|NA|TRBJ2-7
TGCAGCGTTGGGGCCCACGAGCAGTACTTC
CSVGAHEQYF
>once|TRBV5-1|NA|TRBJ1-2
TGCGCCAGCAGCCTCACCGGGGGGGCGGAAGGCTACACCTTC
CASSLTGGAEGYTF
>NA|TRBV30|NA|TRBJ1-2
TGTGCCTGGAGTGTTGGGGGGGTGTATGGCTACACCTTC
CAWSVGGVYGYTF
>NA|TRBV5-1|TRBD2|TRBJ2-1
TGCGCCAGCAGCACGCGGGGTAGCGGGGGACAGTACAATGAGCAGTTCTTC
CASSTRGSGGQYNEQFF
>NA|TRBV9|TRBD2|TRBJ2-1
TGTGCCAGCAGCGCGGGGGGGCAGGGAAATGAGCAGTTCTTC
CASSAGGQGNEQFF
>many|TRBV11-1|NA|TRBJ1-1
TGTGCCAGCAGCCAGACGAGGGTTGCGAACACTGAAGCTTTCTTT
CASSQTRVANTEAFF
>NA|TRBV9|TRBD1|TRBJ1-2
TGTGCCAGCAGCACGGGACAGGGGGTGCTTGGCTACACCTTC
CASSTGQGVLGYTF
>NA|TRBV9|NA|TRBJ2-1
TGTGCCAGCGGGGGGGCTAGCGCGTACAATGAGCAGTTCTTC
CASGGASAYNEQFF
>few|TRBV19|TRBD1|TRBJ1-3
TGTGCCAGTAGTCTCGGGACAGCCTCTGGAAACACCATATATTTT
CASSLGTASGNTIYF
>NA|TRBV13|NA|TRBJ1-1
TGTGCCAGCAGCCTTCGTCGCGGGTTAGAAGCTTTCTTT
CASSLRRGLEAFF
>NA|TRBV5-1|NA|TRBJ1-4
TGCGCCAGCAGCTTGGGCAGATCAACTAATGAAAAACTGTTTTTT
CASSLGRSTNEKLFF
>NA|TRBV30|TRBD1|TRBJ1-1
TGTGCCACGGGACAGGGAGAAGCTTTCTTT
CATGQGEAFF
>NA|TRBV30|NA|TRBJ1-1
TGTGCCTGGAGTGTACTGGAGAGCACTGAAGCTTTCTTT
CAWSVLESTEAFF
>NA|TRBV6-5|NA|TRBJ1-5
TGTGCCAGCACCATAGAACCACAGCCCCAGCATTTT
CASTIEPQPQHF
>NA|TRBV10-3|TRBD1|TRBJ1-4
TGTGCCATCAGTGACGGTGGGACAGGGGAAAAACTGTTTTTT
CAISDGGTGEKLFF
>NA|TRBV19|TRBD1|TRBJ1-5
TGTGCCAGTAGTATCGGGACAGTTAATCAGCCCCAGCATTTT
CASSIGTVNQPQHF
>NA|TRBV15|NA|TRBJ1-4
TGTGCCACCAGCAGCGGGTCGGGGAGTGAAAAACTGTTTTTT
CATSSGSGSEKLFF
>once|TRBV5-1|NA|TRBJ2-3
TGCGCCAGCAGTTTCAGGGGGGTGGGCACAGATACGCAGTATTTT
CASSFRGVGTDTQYF
>NA|TRBV5-1|NA|TRBJ2-5
TGCGCCAGCAGCGACGACCCCCAGGGAGGAGGAAAGACCCAGTACTTC
CASSDDPQGGGKTQYF
>NA|TRBV6-5|TRBD1|TRBJ2-5
TGTGCCAGCAGTTGGACAGGGTTAGAGACCCAGTACTTC
CASSWTGLETQYF
>once|TRBV5-1|NA|TRBJ1-1
TGCGCCAGCAGCTTGGCCAGGGGGAACACTGAAGCTTTCTTT
CASSLARGNTEAFF
>NA|TRBV18|TRBD1|TRBJ2-7
TGTGCCAGCACCTGGGACAGTGGCGGCTACGAGCAGTACTTC
CASTWDSGGYEQYF
>few|TRBV7-2|TRBD1|TRBJ1-3
TGTGCCAGCAGCTTGGAGACAGGGGGTAGTGGAAACACCATATATTTT
CASSLETGGSGNTIYF
>few|TRBV5-1|NA|TRBJ2-2
TGCGCCAGCAGCTTGGTGGCGGGGGCGACCGGGGAGCTGTTTTTT
CASSLVAGATGELFF
>NA|TRBV18|TRBD1|TRBJ1-2
TGTGCCAGCTCACCAATACAGGGGACTTTCTATGGCTACACCTTC
CASSPIQGTFYGYTF
>NA|TRBV7-9|TRBD2|TRBJ2-1
TGTGCCAGCAGACGCCTAGCGGGCCGGGGCAATGAGCAGTTCTTC
CASRRLAGRGNEQFF
>once|TRBV7-9|NA|TRBJ2-2
TGTGCCAGCAGCCATAACACCGGGGAGCTGTTTTTT
CASSHNTGELFF
>NA|TRBV5-1|TRBD1|TRBJ2-4
TGCGCCAGCAGCTTGAACAGGGACAGTGGGGGCAGTCAGTACTTC
CASSLNRDSGGSQYF
>NA|TRBV4-1|TRBD2|TRBJ2-1
TGCGCCAGCAGCCTCCTAGCGGGGGGGCTTGTGAATGAGCAGTTCTTC
CASSLLAGGLVNEQFF
>few|TRBV6-6|TRBD1|TRBJ1-2
TGTGCCAGCAGTACCCGACAGGGGGCCGTTGGTTATGGCTACACCTTC
CASSTRQGAVGYGYTF
>NA|TRBV29-1|TRBD1|TRBJ1-2
TGCAGCGTCCTCGGGACAGTCTCTAACTATGGCTACACCTTC
CSVLGTVSNYGYTF
>NA|TRBV14|TRBD1|TRBJ2-3
TGTGCCAGCAGTGGACAGGGCGCAGATACGCAGTATTTT
CASSGQGADTQYF
>NA|TRBV4-2|TRBD1|TRBJ1-6
TGTGCCAGCAGCCAGTCCGACAGGGGGGACTCGCCCCTCCACTTT
CASSQSDRGDSPLHF
>NA|TRBV29-1|TRBD1|TRBJ1-1
TGCAGCGTTAATACAGGGGGTAATACTGAAGCTTTCTTT
CSVNTGGNTEAFF
>NA|TRBV2|NA|TRBJ1-2
TGTGCCAGCAAGGGGGACGGTGCTGGCTACACCTTC
CASKGDGAGYTF
>NA|TRBV6-6|NA|TRBJ2-1
TGTGCCAGCAGTGCGCGAGAGGATGAGTTCTTC
CASSAREDEFF
>NA|TRBV5-1|TRBD2|TRBJ2-1
TGCGCCAGCAGCTTGAGGACTAGCGGGGGGGCTACCGGTGAGCAGTTCTTC
CASSLRTSGGATGEQFF
>NA|TRBV19|NA|TRBJ1-4
TGTGCCAGTAGTATCAACAGGAATAGGACTAATGAAAAACTGTTTTTT
CASSINRNRTNEKLFF
>NA|TRBV5-1|NA|TRBJ2-5
TGCGCCAGCAGCATATACCAAGAGACCCAGTACTTC
CASSIYQETQYF
>NA|TRBV7-8|NA|TRBJ1-3
TGTGCCAGCAGCTTAGATCTCGGGGGGGGCTCTGGAAACACCATATATTTT
CASSLDLGGGSGNTIYF
>NA|TRBV28|TRBD1|TRBJ1-2
TGTGCCAGCAGTTTCGGGACAGCCCGCTATGGCTACACCTTC
CASSFGTARYGYTF